This T cell receptor beta chain was found in a study of siplizumab effects on memory and regulatory T cells. General observations from the study: Memory cells that were CD4+ and unstimulated gave rise to alloreactive sequences, which siplizumab significantly reduced. Most alloreactive clones went unmapped to unstimulated subsets; only a minor fraction mapped.

On this clone: The antigen remains undetermined.

Assay used: immunoSEQ multiplex PCR; TCRdb lists only in-frame clones, some missing. The sample yields about 100,000 clones, approximately 92% seen once. Germline CDR1 and CDR2: MNHEY and SVGAGI. This CDR3 is 14 amino acids long. Trimming took off 0 bases at V and 0 bases at J, with 6 bases between the two ends. The TCR was taken from a human donor in good health. Some clones in this sample may be carry-over from other donors' samples. The chain combines TRBV6-5 with TRBJ2-7; unclear D gene. The sequenced sample consisted of CD4+ T cells sorted from blood. CDR3 region: CASSYSRSSYEQYF. The DNA for the CDR3 is TGTGCCAGCAGTTACTCGCGGAGCTCCTACGAGCAGTACTTC.